Below, 28 T cell receptor beta chains from the same sample are listed, as sequenced in a study of blood T cell repertoires in COVID-19. The repertoire was sequenced with immunoSEQ multiplex PCR; TCRdb's copy has only in-frame clones and lacks some. The data contain 120,000 or so clones, 65% to 85% of them singletons. The sample consisted of peripheral blood. These receptors originate from an elderly man with active or convalescent COVID-19.

The chain couples TRBV11-2 to TRBJ1-2, with a possible D match to TRBD1 (6 bases). Germline loops: CDR1 SGHAT, CDR2 FQNNGV. V lost 5 bases and J lost 4, with 14 bases in between. This CDR3 region has 14 residues. CDR3 amino acids: CASSTDRLAYGYTF. In DNA, the CDR3 is TGTGCCAGCAGCACCGACAGGCTCGCCTATGGCTACACCTTC.

The chain employs TRBV5-1 and TRBJ2-7; 7 nucleotides agree with TRBD1. There are 21 residues in the CDR3. Unmatched junction bases numbered 25, after V lost 2 bases and J lost 2 bases. Germline V gives CDR1 SGHRS, CDR2 YFSETQ. The CDR3 DNA reads TGCGCCAGCAGCTTCCCCACTATAGCAGGTGACAGGGCCCTTATGACCTACGAGCAGTACTTC. Translated: CASSFPTIAGDRALMTYEQYF.

This clone was seen more than once but under ten times. This sequence joins TRBV4-1 and TRBJ2-5, with 9 bases that match TRBD2. J lost 1 base, V lost 2 bases, and 2 bases had no gene match. The CDR3 covers 15 residues. Looked up from germline, CDR1 is MGHRA and CDR2 is YSYEKL. The CDR3 is CASSQSSGTQETQYF. The CDR3 region has the DNA TGCGCCAGCAGCCAATCTAGCGGGACCCAAGAGACCCAGTACTTC.

J is TRBJ2-5 and V is TRBV29-1, with a weak D call TRBD1 (6 bases). V dropped 0 bases and J dropped 1 base, with 12 bases sitting between them. The CDR3 spans 15 residues. Per germline, CDR1 SQVTM and CDR2 ANQGSEA. The CDR3 DNA reads TGCAGCGTTGAAGACCCTGTCAGGGGCCAAGAGACCCAGTACTTC. It yields the protein CSVEDPVRGQETQYF. The full variable domain, completed using reference TRBV29-1 and TRBJ2-5, is SAVISQKPSRDICQRGTSLTIQCQVDSQVTMMFWYRQQPGQSLTLIATANQGSEATYESGFVIDKFPISRPNLTFSTLTVSNMSPEDSSIYLCSVEDPVRGQETQYFGPGTRLLVL.

CDR3 residues: CASRQGGNTGELFF. Written as DNA, the CDR3 is TGTGCCAGCAGACAGGGCGGGAACACCGGGGAGCTGTTTTTT. This chain joins TRBV6-4 and TRBJ2-2, with D tentatively TRBD1 (6 bases). With 6 bases removed from V and 1 base from J, the gap between germline ends came to 9 bases. CDR3 size: 14 residues. Germline V CDR1 and CDR2: MRHNA, SNTAGT.

The chain couples TRBV7-2 to TRBJ2-2; 9 bases line up with TRBD2. This CDR3 is 16 amino acids long. V was clipped by 3 bases and J by 1 base; unmatched bases: 3. CDR1 SGHTA and CDR2 FQGNSA come from the germline V gene. CDR3 sequence reads: CASSLTSGLNTGELFF. The CDR3 nucleotides are TGTGCCAGCAGCTTGACTAGCGGACTGAACACCGGGGAGCTGTTTTTT.

This chain links TRBV28 with TRBJ2-7, with a weak D call TRBD2 (5 bases). Germline V gene lookup returns CDR1 MDHEN and CDR2 SYDVKM. V lost 8 bases and J 1 base, leaving 15 bases between the germline ends. The CDR3 spans 14 residues. In DNA form, the CDR3 reads TGTGCCAGCCCCGGCCGGGCGGGTTCCTACGAGCAGTACTTC. This gives the protein CASPGRAGSYEQYF.

The count of this clone is one. The rearrangement joins TRBV5-1 to TRBJ2-5; 7 nucleotides agree with TRBD1. Germline V gene sequence: CDR1 SGHRS, CDR2 YFSETQ. J was trimmed by 5 bases and V by 4 bases; bases with no gene match: 5. CDR3 size: 13 residues. CDR3 bases: TGCGCCAGCAGCATGACAGGGATGGAGACCCAGTACTTC. Residues: CASSMTGMETQYF. Drawing the rest from reference TRBV5-1 and TRBJ2-5, the complete variable domain is KAGVTQTPRYLIKTRGQQVTLSCSPISGHRSVSWYQQTPGQGLQFLFEYFSETQRNKGNFPGRFSGRQFSNSRSEMNVSTLELGDSALYLCASSMTGMETQYFGPGTRLLVL.

The chain links TRBV6-5 to TRBJ1-5; D is ambiguous. Germline assignment: CDR1 MNHEY and CDR2 SVGAGI. CDR3 length: 15 amino acids. The V end was cut by 0 bases, the J end by 0 bases, with 6 bases between. The DNA for the CDR3 is TGTGCCAGCAGTTACTCAGGAGCTAGCAATCAGCCCCAGCATTTT. This gives the protein CASSYSGASNQPQHF.

This sequence joins TRBV28 and TRBJ2-2, with 7 bases lining up with TRBD2. This CDR3 has 16 amino acids. The germline V gene encodes CDR1 MDHEN and CDR2 SYDVKM. J gave up 3 bases and V 2 bases, and 6 bases lay outside the gene matches. CDR3 nucleotides: TGTGCCAGCAGTTTAGTGCCTAGCGGATACACCGGGGAGCTGTTTTTT. Translation: CASSLVPSGYTGELFF.

This chain links TRBV19 with TRBJ1-2, with 7 bases aligning to TRBD1. Trimming took 2 bases from V and 3 from J; bases not matched to a gene: 3. Per germline, CDR1 LNHDA and CDR2 SQIVND (reference sequence). This CDR3 is 14 amino acids long. For the CDR3, the DNA is TGTGCCAGTAGTATACATACAGGGGACTATGGCTACACCTTC. Residues: CASSIHTGDYGYTF.

The genes are TRBV10-3 and TRBJ2-7; D possibly corresponds to TRBD1 (7 bases). Trimming left V 3 bases short and J 1 base short, with 16 bases between. Per the germline V gene, CDR1 is ENHRY and CDR2 is SYGVKD. The CDR3 runs to 16 residues. The CDR3 here is CAISDSGRGRSYEQYF. CDR3 DNA: TGTGCCATCAGTGATTCGGGCAGGGGGAGGTCCTACGAGCAGTACTTC.

This chain connects TRBV5-4 to TRBJ1-2; 7 nucleotides agree with TRBD1. The germline CDR1 and CDR2 sequences are SGHNT and YYREEE (reference sequence). The V gene end was trimmed by 7 bases and the J gene end by 5 bases; junction bases not matched to a gene: 2. The CDR3 is 11 amino acids. CDR3: CASGTDYGYTF. The CDR3 DNA reads TGTGCCAGCGGGACAGATTATGGCTACACCTTC. Using reference TRBV5-4 and TRBJ1-2 for the parts outside the CDR3, the full variable domain is ETGVTQSPTHLIKTRGQQVTLRCSSQSGHNTVSWYQQALGQGPQFIFQYYREEENGRGNFPPRFSGLQFPNYSSELNVNALELDDSALYLCASGTDYGYTFGSGTRLTVV.

The count of this clone is one. The genes are TRBV3-1 (or the pseudogene TRBV3-2) and TRBJ1-2, with D tentatively TRBD1 (5 bases). This CDR3 has 17 residues. Germline lookup yields CDR1 LGHDT and CDR2 YNNKEL (reference sequence). V lost 0 bases and J 5 bases, leaving 19 bases between the germline ends. Written as DNA, the CDR3 is TGTGCCAGCAGCCAAGAAGGCGCAGGGCGGGGTGGATATGGCTACACCTTC. This codes for CASSQEGAGRGGYGYTF.

This clone was found once. The V and J genes are TRBV7-2 and TRBJ2-1; perhaps TRBD1 as D (6 bases). V was cut by 2 bases and J by 5 bases, with 10 bases left in between. Germline values: CDR1 SGHTA, CDR2 FQGNSA. The CDR3 covers 14 residues. The DNA for the CDR3 is TGTGCCAGCAGCTTATACGGGACACACAATGAGCAGTTCTTC. It translates to CASSLYGTHNEQFF. Looking up the rest from reference TRBV7-2 and TRBJ2-1 gives the full variable domain: GAGVSQSPSNKVTEKGKDVELRCDPISGHTALYWYRQSLGQGLEFLIYFQGNSAPDKSGLPSDRFSAERTGGSVSTLTIQRTQQEDSAVYLCASSLYGTHNEQFFGPGTRLTVL.

The chain couples TRBV2 to TRBJ1-2, with D tentatively TRBD1 (5 bases). The CDR3 has 14 amino acids. Germline V CDR1 and CDR2: SNHLY, FYNNEI. V was trimmed by 3 bases and J by 7 bases, leaving 15 bases between them. CDR3 in DNA: TGTGCCAGCAGTGATCCGGGGGGGATAGGTGGCTACACCTTC. It is translated as CASSDPGGIGGYTF. Full variable domain (remainder filled in from reference TRBV2 and TRBJ1-2): EPEVTQTPSHQVTQMGQEVILRCVPISNHLYFYWYRQILGQKVEFLVSFYNNEISEKSEIFDDQFSVERPDGSNFTLKIRSTKLEDSAMYFCASSDPGGIGGYTFGSGTRLTVV.

The chain links TRBV11-2 to TRBJ2-3, with 11 nucleotides matching TRBD2. Germline values: CDR1 SGHAT, CDR2 FQNNGV. The V gene end was trimmed by 2 bases and the J gene end by 0 bases; junction bases not matched to a gene: 4. CDR3 length: 17 amino acids. CDR3 amino acids: CASSLTSGGISTDTQYF. The CDR3 DNA sequence: TGTGCCAGCAGCTTAACTAGCGGGGGCATTAGCACAGATACGCAGTATTTT.

The rearrangement links TRBV12-3 or TRBV12-4 to TRBJ1-1; a weak D match, TRBD1 (6 bases). The length of the CDR3 is 11 residues. The V and J ends lost 6 bases and 12 bases respectively, with 14 bases between them. CDR3 protein: CASRRRGDTFF. CDR3 bases: TGTGCCAGCAGGAGACGGGGGGACACTTTCTTT.

The V call is TRBV4-2, the J call TRBJ1-2; 8 nucleotides line up with TRBD1. In germline, CDR1 is LGHNA, CDR2 YNFKEQ. The trim removed 0 bases at V and 2 bases at J, leaving 11 bases unmatched. The CDR3 has 18 residues. CDR3 nucleotide sequence: TGTGCCAGCAGCCAAGATCCGACAGGGGTGCAAGGCAACTATGGCTACACCTTC. Its translation: CASSQDPTGVQGNYGYTF.

The chain uses TRBV5-5 and TRBJ2-1; D might be TRBD1 (5 bases). Germline V gene data show CDR1 as SGHKS and CDR2 as YYEKEE (reference sequence). This CDR3 region has 15 residues. Trimming took 4 bases from V and 8 from J, leaving 19 bases between them. CDR3 nucleotide sequence: TGTGCCAGCAGCCAGGACGTGGGGCCCGGATATGAGCAGTTCTTC. Residues: CASSQDVGPGYEQFF.

With respect to this clone: A read error may produce the germline difference seen at one junction end. The CDR3 DNA reads as TGTGCCAGCAGCCTAGCTTGGGGAGGGAGCGGGAATCCCCAGCATTTT. Residues: CASSLAWGGSGNPQHF. The chain recombines TRBV7-2 with TRBJ1-5; unclear D gene. CDR1 is SGHTA, CDR2 FQGNSA, per germline. The CDR3 length is 16 residues.

The chain couples TRBV3-1 (or the pseudogene TRBV3-2) to TRBJ2-3, with D uncertain. V lost 3 bases and J 3 bases, leaving 4 bases between the germline ends. Germline loops: CDR1 LGHDT, CDR2 YNNKEL (reference sequence). There are 12 residues in the CDR3. For the CDR3, the DNA is TGTGCCAGCAGCCATCAAACAGATACGCAGTATTTT. Translation gives CASSHQTDTQYF.

CDR3 coding DNA: TGTGCCTGGAGTGCCCAACAGGGATTGGGAGCTTTCTTT. Protein: CAWSAQQGLGAFF. The chain combines TRBV30 with TRBJ1-1, with D tentatively TRBD1 (6 bases). Germline CDR1 GTSNPN, CDR2 SVGIG (reference sequence). The CDR3 has 13 residues. Trimming left V 1 base short and J 10 bases short, with 16 bases between. Full variable domain (outside the CDR3, taken from reference TRBV30 and TRBJ1-1): SQTIHQWPATLVQPVGSPLSLECTVEGTSNPNLYWYRQAAGRGLQLLFYSVGIGQISSEVPQNLSASRPQDRQFILSSKKLLLSDSGFYLCAWSAQQGLGAFFGQGTRLTVV.

The V gene is TRBV4-3, the J gene TRBJ2-2, with TRBD2 matching 12 bases. The germline V gene has CDR1 LGHNA and CDR2 YSLEER. Trimming took 4 bases from V and 6 from J; bases not matched to a gene: 9. This CDR3 region has 17 residues. The CDR3 DNA reads as TGCGCCAGCAGCCCCCGACTAGCGGGGGTTCTTCCCGGGGAGCTGTTTTTT. This gives the protein CASSPRLAGVLPGELFF.

V usage is TRBV19 and J usage is TRBJ1-3, with D maybe TRBD1 (5 bases). V was shortened by 7 bases and J by 9 bases, with 16 bases between the two germline ends. The CDR3 runs 13 residues. Germline CDR1 reads LNHDA; CDR2 reads SQIVND (reference sequence). The CDR3 sequence is CASTAGGITTIYF. CDR3 coding DNA: TGTGCCAGTACCGCCGGGGGGATAACCACCATATATTTT. Using reference TRBV19 and TRBJ1-3 for the parts outside the CDR3, the full variable domain is DGGITQSPKYLFRKEGQNVTLSCEQNLNHDAMYWYRQDPGQGLRLIYYSQIVNDFQKGDIAEGYSVSREKKESFPLTVTSAQKNPTAFYLCASTAGGITTIYFGEGSWLTVV.

This clone was seen a few times. In DNA, the CDR3 is TGTGCCAGCAGCCAAGACAGGGAGGGCCCGGTCAATGAGCAGTTCTTC. Protein sequence: CASSQDREGPVNEQFF. This chain connects TRBV3-1 (or the pseudogene TRBV3-2) to TRBJ2-1; 7 bases agree with TRBD2. Trimming cost V 0 bases and J 6 bases; bases outside gene matches: 8. Per the germline V gene, CDR1 is LGHDT and CDR2 is YNNKEL (reference sequence). CDR3 size: 16 residues.

V gene TRBV28 combines with J gene TRBJ1-1; D unresolved. Germline V CDR1 and CDR2: MDHEN, SYDVKM. V lost 3 bases, J lost 5 bases, and 10 bases lay in between. The CDR3 totals 13 residues. CDR3 sequence (DNA): TGTGCCAGCAGTTTTGTTTCGGGTACTGAAGCTTTCTTT. Translation: CASSFVSGTEAFF. The full variable domain, completed using reference TRBV28 and TRBJ1-1, is DVKVTQSSRYLVKRTGEKVFLECVQDMDHENMFWYRQDPGLGLRLIYFSYDVKMKEKGDIPEGYSVSREKKERFSLILESASTNQTSMYLCASSFVSGTEAFFGQGTRLTVV.

The chain employs TRBV9 and TRBJ2-7; 7 bases fit TRBD1. Germline CDR1 and CDR2: SGDLS and YYNGEE. This CDR3 has 15 residues. The V segment lost 4 bases and the J segment 6 bases; nucleotides outside the gene matches: 13. The CDR3 sequence is CASSPYRGGFLEQYF. As DNA, the CDR3 is TGTGCCAGCAGCCCCTACAGGGGCGGATTTCTCGAGCAGTACTTC.